The rows below give T cell receptor beta chains drawn from one sample of a study of cytomegalovirus exposure and HLA in healthy donors. Libraries were prepared by immunoSEQ multiplex PCR; TCRdb keeps only in-frame clonotypes and omits some of them. The sample includes 130,000 to 150,000 clones, roughly 78% of them seen just once. Material for sequencing was PBMCs. These receptors originate from a man aged 40-55 years in good health and CMV-seropositive. CDR3s include the opening cysteine and the closing phenylalanine or tryptophan. The D gene is left open where the match is weak. Only some rows state a clone size, as once, few, many or a class for expanded clones.

j_gene: TRBJ2-7
v_gene: TRBV10-2
d_gene: TRBD2
abundance: once
CDR3nt: TGCGCCAGCAGTGAGCTGGTAGCGGGAGGGCCGGAGTACTTC
CDR3aa: CASSELVAGGPEYF

j_gene: TRBJ2-7
v_gene: TRBV30
d_gene: TRBD1
abundance: -
CDR3nt: TGTGCCTGGAGTGTCTGGGGTTCGGGACAGGGCTACGAGCAGTACTTC
CDR3aa: CAWSVWGSGQGYEQYF

j_gene: TRBJ2-1
v_gene: TRBV5-1
d_gene: TRBD2
abundance: -
CDR3nt: TGCGCCAGCAGCGCGGTAGCGGGATCGGTGGGGAATGAGCAGTTCTTC
CDR3aa: CASSAVAGSVGNEQFF

j_gene: TRBJ2-7
v_gene: TRBV6-5
d_gene: TRBD2
abundance: -
CDR3nt: TGTGCCAGCAGTTACTCACCCCGGGGGGGAGCGGGCGAGCAGTACTTC
CDR3aa: CASSYSPRGGAGEQYF

j_gene: TRBJ1-2
v_gene: TRBV7-9
d_gene: -
abundance: few
CDR3nt: TGTGCCAGCAGTTCCGGGACTCTTTATGGCTACACCTTC
CDR3aa: CASSSGTLYGYTF

j_gene: TRBJ1-5
v_gene: TRBV28
d_gene: -
abundance: -
CDR3nt: TGTGCCAGCAGTTCCTACGGTAATAGCAATCAGCCCCAGCATTTT
CDR3aa: CASSSYGNSNQPQHF

j_gene: TRBJ2-7
v_gene: TRBV21-1
d_gene: -
abundance: -
CDR3nt: TGTGCCAGCAGCATGGACAGGGGGTTCTCCTACGAGCAGTACTTC
CDR3aa: CASSMDRGFSYEQYF

j_gene: TRBJ2-5
v_gene: TRBV9
d_gene: -
abundance: -
CDR3nt: TGTGCCAGCAGCGTAGGGACAGCCGATCAAGAGACCCAGTACTTC
CDR3aa: CASSVGTADQETQYF

j_gene: TRBJ1-2
v_gene: TRBV30
d_gene: -
abundance: -
CDR3nt: TGTGCCTGCCCCAGGGCAGTCGCATATGGCTACACCTTC
CDR3aa: CACPRAVAYGYTF

j_gene: TRBJ1-4
v_gene: TRBV11-2
d_gene: TRBD1
abundance: -
CDR3nt: TGTGCCAGCAGCCCTGGGGTGACAGGGGGCAATGAAAAACTGTTTTTT
CDR3aa: CASSPGVTGGNEKLFF

j_gene: TRBJ1-6
v_gene: TRBV6-5
d_gene: -
abundance: -
CDR3nt: TGTGCCAGCAGTTACAAGGGGAATAATTCACCCCTCCACTTT
CDR3aa: CASSYKGNNSPLHF

j_gene: TRBJ1-3
v_gene: TRBV6-1
d_gene: TRBD1
abundance: -
CDR3nt: TGTGCCACCAGGGGAACAGGGGGTACTGGAAACACCATATATTTT
CDR3aa: CATRGTGGTGNTIYF

j_gene: TRBJ2-4
v_gene: TRBV5-6
d_gene: -
abundance: once
CDR3nt: TGTGCCAGCAGCTTAGGGGAGGTTCAGTACTTC
CDR3aa: CASSLGEVQYF

j_gene: TRBJ1-1
v_gene: TRBV5-1
d_gene: -
abundance: -
CDR3nt: TGCGCCAGCAGCTTGGAAGGTTGGGGCGCGGCTGAAGCTTTCTTT
CDR3aa: CASSLEGWGAAEAFF

j_gene: TRBJ1-2
v_gene: TRBV7-3
d_gene: TRBD1
abundance: -
CDR3nt: TGTGCCAGCAGCTCAGACCCCGGGACAGGGACCTATGGCTACACCTTC
CDR3aa: CASSSDPGTGTYGYTF

j_gene: TRBJ1-2
v_gene: TRBV10-3
d_gene: -
abundance: -
CDR3nt: TGTGCCATCAGTGGTTTGCCAGGGTCTAGCTATGGCTACACCTTC
CDR3aa: CAISGLPGSSYGYTF

j_gene: TRBJ2-7
v_gene: TRBV7-2
d_gene: -
abundance: -
CDR3nt: TGTGCCAGCAGCTTTGGACTCCCTCACGCCTCCTACGAGCAGTACTTC
CDR3aa: CASSFGLPHASYEQYF

j_gene: TRBJ2-1
v_gene: TRBV6-5
d_gene: -
abundance: -
CDR3nt: TGTGCCAGCTGTAGCGGCCCCCGGAATGAGCAGTTCTTC
CDR3aa: CASCSGPRNEQFF

j_gene: TRBJ1-5
v_gene: TRBV7-9
d_gene: -
abundance: -
CDR3nt: TGTGCCAGCAGCTTATCTGTGGCTCAGCCCCAGCATTTT
CDR3aa: CASSLSVAQPQHF

j_gene: TRBJ2-7
v_gene: TRBV6-5
d_gene: TRBD1
abundance: -
CDR3nt: TGTGCCAGCAGCCCCCTTACAGGGGACTACGAGCAGTACTTC
CDR3aa: CASSPLTGDYEQYF

j_gene: TRBJ1-5
v_gene: TRBV28
d_gene: TRBD1
abundance: -
CDR3nt: TGTGCCAGTGGGACAGTCAATCAGCCCCAGCATTTT
CDR3aa: CASGTVNQPQHF

j_gene: TRBJ2-7
v_gene: TRBV11-2
d_gene: TRBD2
abundance: -
CDR3nt: TGTGCCAGCAGCTTAAGTCTCCTAGCGGGCTCCTACGAGCAGTACTTC
CDR3aa: CASSLSLLAGSYEQYF

j_gene: TRBJ1-1
v_gene: TRBV10-3
d_gene: TRBD1
abundance: -
CDR3nt: TGTGCCATCAGTGGGGTGACAGGGGTTGCGACTGAAGCTTTCTTT
CDR3aa: CAISGVTGVATEAFF

j_gene: TRBJ2-7
v_gene: TRBV7-8
d_gene: -
abundance: -
CDR3nt: TGTGCCAGCAGCTTAAATATCTACGAGCAGTACTTC
CDR3aa: CASSLNIYEQYF

j_gene: TRBJ2-3
v_gene: TRBV11-3
d_gene: TRBD2
abundance: -
CDR3nt: TGTGCCAGCAGCCTCCACGCTAGCGGGAGGGCAACAGATACGCAGTATTTT
CDR3aa: CASSLHASGRATDTQYF

j_gene: TRBJ1-5
v_gene: TRBV18
d_gene: -
abundance: -
CDR3nt: TGTGCCAGCTCACCAGCGGGTGGGGTCAGCAATCAGCCCCAGCATTTT
CDR3aa: CASSPAGGVSNQPQHF

j_gene: TRBJ2-2
v_gene: TRBV27
d_gene: TRBD2
abundance: -
CDR3nt: TGTGCCAGCAGTTTATTGAAACTAGCGGGAGACACCGGGGAGCTGTTTTTT
CDR3aa: CASSLLKLAGDTGELFF

j_gene: TRBJ2-1
v_gene: TRBV5-1
d_gene: TRBD2
abundance: -
CDR3nt: TGCGCCAGCAGCTCCCCTTCTAGCGGGGCCTACAATGAGCAGTTCTTC
CDR3aa: CASSSPSSGAYNEQFF

j_gene: TRBJ1-5
v_gene: TRBV5-4
d_gene: TRBD1
abundance: few
CDR3nt: TGTGCCAGCAGCTTGGACGGGACAGGGGGTAATCAGCCCCAGCATTTT
CDR3aa: CASSLDGTGGNQPQHF

j_gene: TRBJ2-7
v_gene: TRBV5-1
d_gene: TRBD2
abundance: -
CDR3nt: TGCGCCAGCAGCTTGGTACTAGCGGGAGGTGCGGGGTACGAGCAGTACTTC
CDR3aa: CASSLVLAGGAGYEQYF

j_gene: TRBJ2-7
v_gene: TRBV10-1
d_gene: TRBD1
abundance: -
CDR3nt: TGCGCCAGCAGAGCCGGGACAGAGGCCGAGCAGTACTTC
CDR3aa: CASRAGTEAEQYF

j_gene: TRBJ1-3
v_gene: TRBV28
d_gene: -
abundance: -
CDR3nt: TGTGCCAGCAGTATAGGGGGCTCTGGAAACACCATATATTTT
CDR3aa: CASSIGGSGNTIYF

j_gene: TRBJ2-7
v_gene: TRBV7-8
d_gene: TRBD2
abundance: -
CDR3nt: TGTGCCAGCAGCCCATCGGGACTAGCGGGGTTCAACTACGAGCAGTACTTC
CDR3aa: CASSPSGLAGFNYEQYF

j_gene: TRBJ2-1
v_gene: TRBV4-2
d_gene: TRBD2
abundance: few
CDR3nt: TGTGCCAGCAGCCGAGGGGCCGAGGCGGGAGGTTCCTACAATGAGCAGTTCTTC
CDR3aa: CASSRGAEAGGSYNEQFF

j_gene: TRBJ2-7
v_gene: TRBV11-2
d_gene: TRBD2
abundance: -
CDR3nt: TGTGCCAGCAGCTTTAGCGGGACCAACTCCTACGAGCAGTACTTC
CDR3aa: CASSFSGTNSYEQYF

j_gene: TRBJ1-1
v_gene: TRBV7-6
d_gene: TRBD1
abundance: -
CDR3nt: TGTGCCAGCAGCCTCGCCCCGGGACAGGGAAACGCTGAAGCTTTCTTT
CDR3aa: CASSLAPGQGNAEAFF

j_gene: TRBJ2-7
v_gene: TRBV11-2
d_gene: -
abundance: -
CDR3nt: TGTGCCAGCAGCTTAGAAATCAGGGTAATCCCCTACGAGCAGTACTTC
CDR3aa: CASSLEIRVIPYEQYF

j_gene: TRBJ2-7
v_gene: TRBV28
d_gene: TRBD1
abundance: -
CDR3nt: TGTGCCAGCAAGACAGGGTTGATCTACGAGCAGTACTTC
CDR3aa: CASKTGLIYEQYF

j_gene: TRBJ2-6
v_gene: TRBV7-3
d_gene: -
abundance: -
CDR3nt: TGTGCCAGCAGCCCCTTCGAGGGCACAGGGTACGGGGCCAACGTCCTGACTTTC
CDR3aa: CASSPFEGTGYGANVLTF

j_gene: TRBJ2-6
v_gene: TRBV19
d_gene: -
abundance: -
CDR3nt: TGTGCCAGCCGGGATCCTTCCACCTCTGGGGCCAACGTCCTGACTTTC
CDR3aa: CASRDPSTSGANVLTF

j_gene: TRBJ2-2
v_gene: TRBV10-1
d_gene: TRBD2
abundance: -
CDR3nt: TGCGCCAGCAGTGGCAAGGGACTAGTGGGCACCGGGGAGCTGCTTTTT
CDR3aa: CASSGKGLVGTGELLF

j_gene: TRBJ2-7
v_gene: TRBV27
d_gene: -
abundance: -
CDR3nt: TGTGCCAGCCGTCCCTCCGGGACAACGGTCGAGCAGTACTTC
CDR3aa: CASRPSGTTVEQYF

j_gene: TRBJ2-1
v_gene: TRBV27
d_gene: -
abundance: -
CDR3nt: TGTGCCAGCAGTTTTATAGACAATGAGCAGTTCTTC
CDR3aa: CASSFIDNEQFF

j_gene: TRBJ2-7
v_gene: TRBV4-1
d_gene: TRBD1
abundance: -
CDR3nt: TGCGCCAGCAGCCCCGAGGGCAGGGGGCGTGTGGGGAACTACGAGCAGTACTTC
CDR3aa: CASSPEGRGRVGNYEQYF

j_gene: TRBJ1-5
v_gene: TRBV11-2
d_gene: TRBD1
abundance: -
CDR3nt: TGTGCCAGCAGCGCCGGGACAGGGGGCGGTCAGCCCCAGCATTTT
CDR3aa: CASSAGTGGGQPQHF

j_gene: TRBJ2-1
v_gene: TRBV4-3
d_gene: -
abundance: medium-sized
CDR3nt: TGCGCCAGCAGCCAAGAAGGGGGTGGCTATTACAATGAGCAGTTCTTC
CDR3aa: CASSQEGGGYYNEQFF

j_gene: TRBJ1-2
v_gene: TRBV28
d_gene: -
abundance: few
CDR3nt: TGTGCCAGCAGTCCCGTTAGCAGGGGCTCTAACTATGGCTACACCTTC
CDR3aa: CASSPVSRGSNYGYTF

j_gene: TRBJ1-6
v_gene: TRBV28
d_gene: -
abundance: -
CDR3nt: TGTGCCACCCGACAGATCCTCTCCTATAATTCACCCCTCCACTTT
CDR3aa: CATRQILSYNSPLHF

j_gene: TRBJ1-1
v_gene: TRBV10-3
d_gene: -
abundance: -
CDR3nt: TGTGCCATCAGTGAAGTGAGGGCGGCTGAAGCTTTCTTT
CDR3aa: CAISEVRAAEAFF

j_gene: TRBJ1-2
v_gene: TRBV19
d_gene: -
abundance: -
CDR3nt: TGTGCCAGTAGTATAGATCACAACCTCTATGGCTACACCTTC
CDR3aa: CASSIDHNLYGYTF

j_gene: TRBJ1-3
v_gene: TRBV7-2
d_gene: -
abundance: -
CDR3nt: TGTGCCAGCAGCCAACAGGCAGGGGTCGGAAACACCATATATTTT
CDR3aa: CASSQQAGVGNTIYF

j_gene: TRBJ2-7
v_gene: TRBV6-1
d_gene: -
abundance: once
CDR3nt: TGTGCCAGCAGCCATAGCGGCTACGAGCAGTACTTC
CDR3aa: CASSHSGYEQYF

j_gene: TRBJ1-2
v_gene: TRBV12-2
d_gene: -
abundance: -
CDR3nt: TGTGCAAGTCGCTCTCCGGCCTGGAGGAACTATGGCTACACCTTC
CDR3aa: CASRSPAWRNYGYTF

j_gene: TRBJ1-1
v_gene: TRBV11-1
d_gene: TRBD1
abundance: -
CDR3nt: TGTGCCAGCAGCACGACAGGGTACGGCCGCACTGAAGCTTTCTTT
CDR3aa: CASSTTGYGRTEAFF

j_gene: TRBJ1-5
v_gene: TRBV28
d_gene: TRBD1
abundance: -
CDR3nt: TGTGCCAGCAGAACAGTAGGGACAGGGGGTTCGGAGCCCCAGCATTTT
CDR3aa: CASRTVGTGGSEPQHF

j_gene: TRBJ2-7
v_gene: TRBV7-3
d_gene: TRBD1
abundance: -
CDR3nt: TGTGCCAGCAGCTTAACGGACAGGTACTACGAGCAGTACTTC
CDR3aa: CASSLTDRYYEQYF

j_gene: TRBJ2-1
v_gene: TRBV7-9
d_gene: -
abundance: -
CDR3nt: TGTGCCAGCAGCTTACACCTAAATGAGCAGTTCTTC
CDR3aa: CASSLHLNEQFF

j_gene: TRBJ2-7
v_gene: TRBV7-9
d_gene: -
abundance: -
CDR3nt: TGTGCCAGCACCCCCGGGTACGAGCAGTACTTC
CDR3aa: CASTPGYEQYF

j_gene: TRBJ1-3
v_gene: TRBV7-2
d_gene: -
abundance: -
CDR3nt: TGTGCCAGCAGCTTTGGACAGTCTGGAAACACCATATATTTT
CDR3aa: CASSFGQSGNTIYF

j_gene: TRBJ1-1
v_gene: TRBV5-1
d_gene: -
abundance: few
CDR3nt: TGCGCCAGCAGCTTTTCGACAGCGAGCACTGAAGCTTTCTTT
CDR3aa: CASSFSTASTEAFF